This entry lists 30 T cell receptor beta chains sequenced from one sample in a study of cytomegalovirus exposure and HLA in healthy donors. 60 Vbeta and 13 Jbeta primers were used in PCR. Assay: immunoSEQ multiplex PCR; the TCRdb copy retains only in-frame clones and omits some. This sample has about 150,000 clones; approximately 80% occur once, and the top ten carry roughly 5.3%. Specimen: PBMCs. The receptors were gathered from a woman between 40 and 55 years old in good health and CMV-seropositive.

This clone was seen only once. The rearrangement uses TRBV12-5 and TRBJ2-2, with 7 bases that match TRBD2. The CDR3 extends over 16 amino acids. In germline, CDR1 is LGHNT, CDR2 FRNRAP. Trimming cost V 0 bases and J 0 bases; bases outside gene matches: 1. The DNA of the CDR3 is TGTGCTAGTGGTTTGGTAGCGGGGACGAACACCGGGGAGCTGTTTTTT. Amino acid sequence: CASGLVAGTNTGELFF.

The CDR3 region has the DNA TGTGCCAGCAGCTTGCTTGGGGAGCTGTTTTTT. Its protein is CASSLLGELFF. This chain uses TRBV5-4 with TRBJ2-2; D uncertain. The CDR3 totals 11 residues. Between the trimmed V and J ends, which lost 1 base and 8 bases, there was a span of 3 bases. Germline CDR1 and CDR2: SGHNT and YYREEE (reference sequence). The full variable domain, in which reference TRBV5-4 and TRBJ2-2 provide the parts outside the CDR3, is ETGVTQSPTHLIKTRGQQVTLRCSSQSGHNTVSWYQQALGQGPQFIFQYYREEENGRGNFPPRFSGLQFPNYSSELNVNALELDDSALYLCASSLLGELFFGEGSRLTVL.

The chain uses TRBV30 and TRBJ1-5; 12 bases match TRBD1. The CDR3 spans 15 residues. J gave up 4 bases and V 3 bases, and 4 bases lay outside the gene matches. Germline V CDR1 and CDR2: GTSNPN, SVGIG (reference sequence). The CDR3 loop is CAWSGDRGQNQPQHF. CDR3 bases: TGTGCCTGGAGCGGGGACAGGGGGCAGAATCAGCCCCAGCATTTT.

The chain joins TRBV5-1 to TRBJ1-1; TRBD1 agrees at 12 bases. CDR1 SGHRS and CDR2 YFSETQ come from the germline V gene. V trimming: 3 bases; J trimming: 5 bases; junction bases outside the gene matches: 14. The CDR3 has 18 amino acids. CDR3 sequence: CASSSQGQGAIVGTEAFF. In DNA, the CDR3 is TGCGCCAGCAGCTCCCAGGGACAGGGGGCGATAGTAGGGACTGAAGCTTTCTTT.

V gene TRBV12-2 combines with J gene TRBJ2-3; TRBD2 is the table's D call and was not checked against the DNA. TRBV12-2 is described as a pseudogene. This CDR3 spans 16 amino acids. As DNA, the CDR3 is TGTGCAAGTCGCGGCTCTAGGGTAGCGGGCACAGATACGCAGTATTTT. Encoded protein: CASRGSRVAGTDTQYF.

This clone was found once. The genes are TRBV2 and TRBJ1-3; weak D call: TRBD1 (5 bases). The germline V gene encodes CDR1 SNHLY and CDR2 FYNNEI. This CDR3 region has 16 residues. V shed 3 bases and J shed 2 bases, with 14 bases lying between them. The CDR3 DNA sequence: TGTGCCAGCAGTGATCTAGGTCCCAGGGCTGGAAACACCATATATTTT. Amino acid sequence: CASSDLGPRAGNTIYF.

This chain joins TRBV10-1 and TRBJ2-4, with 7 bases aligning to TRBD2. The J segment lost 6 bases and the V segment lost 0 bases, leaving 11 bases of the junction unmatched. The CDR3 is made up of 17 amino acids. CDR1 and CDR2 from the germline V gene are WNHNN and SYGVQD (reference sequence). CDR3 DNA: TGCGCCAGCAGTGAGTCGATCGGCCTGACTAGCCCAAACATTCAGTACTTC. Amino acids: CASSESIGLTSPNIQYF.

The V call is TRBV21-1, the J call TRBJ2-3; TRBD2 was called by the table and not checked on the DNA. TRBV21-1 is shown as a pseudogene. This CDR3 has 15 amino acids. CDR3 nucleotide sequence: TGTGCCAGCATCCCTAGCGGGATGGTCGCAGATACGCAGTATTTT. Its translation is CASIPSGMVADTQYF.

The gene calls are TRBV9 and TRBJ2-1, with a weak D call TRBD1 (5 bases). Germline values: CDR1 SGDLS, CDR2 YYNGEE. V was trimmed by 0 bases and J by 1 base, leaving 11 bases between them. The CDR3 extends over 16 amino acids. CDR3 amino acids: CASSVGFRASYNEQFF. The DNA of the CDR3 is TGTGCCAGCAGCGTAGGATTCAGGGCTTCCTACAATGAGCAGTTCTTC. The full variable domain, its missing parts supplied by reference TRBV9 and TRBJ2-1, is DSGVTQTPKHLITATGQRVTLRCSPRSGDLSVYWYQQSLDQGLQFLIQYYNGEERAKGNILERFSAQQFPDLHSELNLSSLELGDSALYFCASSVGFRASYNEQFFGPGTRLTVL.

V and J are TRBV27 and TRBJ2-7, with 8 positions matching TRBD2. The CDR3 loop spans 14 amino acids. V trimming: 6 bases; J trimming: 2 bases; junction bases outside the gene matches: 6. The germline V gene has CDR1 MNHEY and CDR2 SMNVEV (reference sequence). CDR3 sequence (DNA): TGTGCCAGCAGAACGACTAGCGTCCCCTACGAGCAGTACTTC. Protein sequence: CASRTTSVPYEQYF.

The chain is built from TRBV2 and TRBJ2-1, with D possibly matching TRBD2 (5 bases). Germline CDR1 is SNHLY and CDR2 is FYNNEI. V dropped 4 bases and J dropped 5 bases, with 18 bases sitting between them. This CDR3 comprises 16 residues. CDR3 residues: CASSVESSSHDNEQFF. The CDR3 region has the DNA TGTGCCAGCAGTGTTGAGTCTAGCTCTCACGACAATGAGCAGTTCTTC.

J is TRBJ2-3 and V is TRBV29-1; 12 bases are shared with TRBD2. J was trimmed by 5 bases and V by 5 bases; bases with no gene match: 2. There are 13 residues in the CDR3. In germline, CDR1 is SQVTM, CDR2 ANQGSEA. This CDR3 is CSVRLAGVDTQYF. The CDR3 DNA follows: TGCAGCGTTCGACTAGCGGGAGTAGATACGCAGTATTTT.

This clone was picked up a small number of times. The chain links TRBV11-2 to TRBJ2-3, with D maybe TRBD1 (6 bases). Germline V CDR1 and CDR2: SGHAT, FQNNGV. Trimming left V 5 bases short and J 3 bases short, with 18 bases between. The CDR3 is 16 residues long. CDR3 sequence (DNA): TGTGCCAGCAGCGCGAGCCCCCGACAGGATACAGATACGCAGTATTTT. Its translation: CASSASPRQDTDTQYF.

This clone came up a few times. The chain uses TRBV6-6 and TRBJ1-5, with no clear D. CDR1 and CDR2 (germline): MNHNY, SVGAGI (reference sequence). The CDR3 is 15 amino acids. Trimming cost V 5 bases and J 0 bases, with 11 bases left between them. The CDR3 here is CASSTDGVSNQPQHF. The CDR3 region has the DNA TGTGCCAGCAGTACAGACGGGGTTAGCAATCAGCCCCAGCATTTT.

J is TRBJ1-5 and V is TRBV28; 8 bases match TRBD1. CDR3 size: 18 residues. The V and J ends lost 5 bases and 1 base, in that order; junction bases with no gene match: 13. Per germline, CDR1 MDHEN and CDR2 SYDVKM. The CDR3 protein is CASSAPGQELNSNQPQHF. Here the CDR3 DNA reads TGTGCCAGCAGTGCCCCGGGACAGGAACTAAACAGCAATCAGCCCCAGCATTTT. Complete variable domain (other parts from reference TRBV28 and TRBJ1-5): DVKVTQSSRYLVKRTGEKVFLECVQDMDHENMFWYRQDPGLGLRLIYFSYDVKMKEKGDIPEGYSVSREKKERFSLILESASTNQTSMYLCASSAPGQELNSNQPQHFGDGTRLSIL.

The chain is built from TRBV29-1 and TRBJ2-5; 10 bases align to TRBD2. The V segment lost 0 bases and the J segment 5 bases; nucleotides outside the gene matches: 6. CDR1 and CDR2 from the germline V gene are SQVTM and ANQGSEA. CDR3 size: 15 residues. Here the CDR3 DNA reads TGCAGCGTTGAAGAATCGCCTAGCGGGGGTGAGACCCAGTACTTC. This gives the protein CSVEESPSGGETQYF.

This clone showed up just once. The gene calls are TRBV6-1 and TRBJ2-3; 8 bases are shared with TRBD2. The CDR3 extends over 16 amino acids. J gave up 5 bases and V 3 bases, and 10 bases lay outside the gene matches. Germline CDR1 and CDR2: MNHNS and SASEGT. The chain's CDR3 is CASSEFSGRAGDTQYF. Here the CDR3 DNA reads TGTGCCAGCAGTGAGTTCTCCGGGAGGGCGGGAGATACGCAGTATTTT.

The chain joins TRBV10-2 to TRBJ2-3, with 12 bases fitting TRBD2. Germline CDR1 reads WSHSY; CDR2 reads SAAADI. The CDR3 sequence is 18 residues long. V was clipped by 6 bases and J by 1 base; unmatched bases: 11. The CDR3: CASSDLAGGLSGTDTQYF. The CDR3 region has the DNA TGCGCCAGCAGCGACCTAGCGGGAGGGCTGTCTGGCACAGATACGCAGTATTTT.

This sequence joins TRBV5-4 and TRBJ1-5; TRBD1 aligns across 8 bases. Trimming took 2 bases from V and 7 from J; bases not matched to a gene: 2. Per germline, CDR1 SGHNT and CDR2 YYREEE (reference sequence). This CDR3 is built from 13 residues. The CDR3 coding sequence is TGTGCCAGCAGCTTCGACAGGGGACAGCCCCAGCATTTT. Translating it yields CASSFDRGQPQHF.

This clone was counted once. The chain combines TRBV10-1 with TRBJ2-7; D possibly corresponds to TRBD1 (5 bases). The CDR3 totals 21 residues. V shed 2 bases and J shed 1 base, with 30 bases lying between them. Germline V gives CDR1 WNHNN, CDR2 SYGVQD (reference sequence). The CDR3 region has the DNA TGCGCCAGCAGTGAGATCCAGGGCTACCCGAAAGGGGCACTCAATTCCTACGAGCAGTACTTC. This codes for CASSEIQGYPKGALNSYEQYF.

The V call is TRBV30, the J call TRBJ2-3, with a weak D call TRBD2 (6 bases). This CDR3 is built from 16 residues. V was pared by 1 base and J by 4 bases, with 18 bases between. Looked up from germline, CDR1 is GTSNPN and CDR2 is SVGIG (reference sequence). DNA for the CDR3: TGTGCCTGGAGTGGGGGCTTTTTTTCGGGAGCAGATACGCAGTATTTT. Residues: CAWSGGFFSGADTQYF. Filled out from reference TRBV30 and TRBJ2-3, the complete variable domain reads SQTIHQWPATLVQPVGSPLSLECTVEGTSNPNLYWYRQAAGRGLQLLFYSVGIGQISSEVPQNLSASRPQDRQFILSSKKLLLSDSGFYLCAWSGGFFSGADTQYFGPGTRLTVL.

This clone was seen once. The CDR3 loop is CASSRAGVEGYTF. CDR3 sequence (DNA): TGTGCCAGCAGTCGGGCGGGTGTTGAGGGCTACACCTTC. This chain uses TRBV7-8 with TRBJ1-2, with D unresolved. The V and J ends lost 6 bases and 8 bases respectively, with 16 bases between them. Germline-derived CDR1 and CDR2 are SGHVS and FQNEAQ. The CDR3 runs 13 residues. Full variable domain (outside the CDR3, taken from reference TRBV7-8 and TRBJ1-2): GAGVSQSPRYKVAKRGQDVALRCDPISGHVSLFWYQQALGQGPEFLTYFQNEAQLDKSGLPSDRFFAERPEGSVSTLKIQRTQQEDSAVYLCASSRAGVEGYTFGSGTRLTVV.

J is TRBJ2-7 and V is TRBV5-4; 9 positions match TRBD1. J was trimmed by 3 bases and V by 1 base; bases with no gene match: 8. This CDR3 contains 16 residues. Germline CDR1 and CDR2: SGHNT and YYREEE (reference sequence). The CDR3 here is CASSLSGQGRRYEQYF. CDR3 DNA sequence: TGTGCCAGCAGCTTGTCGGGACAGGGTCGACGCTACGAGCAGTACTTC.

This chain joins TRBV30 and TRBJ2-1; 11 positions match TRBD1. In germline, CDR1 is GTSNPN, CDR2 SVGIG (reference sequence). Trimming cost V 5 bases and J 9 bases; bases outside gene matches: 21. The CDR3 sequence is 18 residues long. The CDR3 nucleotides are TGTGCCTGGTACGGGACAGGGGGGCCTTCGACTCGATCCCCTGAGCAGTTCTTC. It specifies CAWYGTGGPSTRSPEQFF.

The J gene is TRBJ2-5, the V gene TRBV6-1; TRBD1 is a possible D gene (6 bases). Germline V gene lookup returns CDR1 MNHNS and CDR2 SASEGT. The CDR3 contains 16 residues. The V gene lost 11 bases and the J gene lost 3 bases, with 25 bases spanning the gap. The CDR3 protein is CAGGEGGSRGKETQYF. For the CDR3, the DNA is TGTGCCGGCGGTGAGGGTGGCAGCAGGGGCAAAGAGACCCAGTACTTC.

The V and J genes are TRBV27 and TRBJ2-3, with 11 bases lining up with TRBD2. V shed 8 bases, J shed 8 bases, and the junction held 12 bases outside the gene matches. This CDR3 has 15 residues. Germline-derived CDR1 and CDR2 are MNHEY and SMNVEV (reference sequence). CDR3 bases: TGTGCCAGCCGGGGGACTAGCGGAACCTTGGGTACGCAGTATTTT. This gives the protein CASRGTSGTLGTQYF.

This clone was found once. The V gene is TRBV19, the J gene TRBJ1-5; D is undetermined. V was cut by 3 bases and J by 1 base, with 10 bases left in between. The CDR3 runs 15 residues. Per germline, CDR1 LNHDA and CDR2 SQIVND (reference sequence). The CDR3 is CASSIMARSNQPQHF. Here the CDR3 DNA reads TGTGCCAGTAGTATTATGGCCAGAAGCAATCAGCCCCAGCATTTT.

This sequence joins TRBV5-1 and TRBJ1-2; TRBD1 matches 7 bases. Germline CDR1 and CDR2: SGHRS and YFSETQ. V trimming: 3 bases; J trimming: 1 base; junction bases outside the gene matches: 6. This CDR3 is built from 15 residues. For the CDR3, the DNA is TGCGCCAGCAGCTCCGTGGACAGGCTTAACTATGGCTACACCTTC. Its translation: CASSSVDRLNYGYTF. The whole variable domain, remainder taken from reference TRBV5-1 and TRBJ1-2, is KAGVTQTPRYLIKTRGQQVTLSCSPISGHRSVSWYQQTPGQGLQFLFEYFSETQRNKGNFPGRFSGRQFSNSRSEMNVSTLELGDSALYLCASSSVDRLNYGYTFGSGTRLTVV.

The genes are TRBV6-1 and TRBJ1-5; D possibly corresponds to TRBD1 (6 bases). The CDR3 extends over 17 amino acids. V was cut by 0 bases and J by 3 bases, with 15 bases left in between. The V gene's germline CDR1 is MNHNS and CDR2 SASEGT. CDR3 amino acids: CASSEARGGAINQPQHF. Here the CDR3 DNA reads TGTGCCAGCAGTGAAGCGCGTGGGGGGGCGATCAATCAGCCCCAGCATTTT.

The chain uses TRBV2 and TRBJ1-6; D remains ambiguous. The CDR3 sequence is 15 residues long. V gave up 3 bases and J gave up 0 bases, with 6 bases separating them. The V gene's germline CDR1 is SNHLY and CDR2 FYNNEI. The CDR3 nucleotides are TGTGCCAGCAGTGATCGGAGCTCCTATAATTCACCCCTCCACTTT. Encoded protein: CASSDRSSYNSPLHF.